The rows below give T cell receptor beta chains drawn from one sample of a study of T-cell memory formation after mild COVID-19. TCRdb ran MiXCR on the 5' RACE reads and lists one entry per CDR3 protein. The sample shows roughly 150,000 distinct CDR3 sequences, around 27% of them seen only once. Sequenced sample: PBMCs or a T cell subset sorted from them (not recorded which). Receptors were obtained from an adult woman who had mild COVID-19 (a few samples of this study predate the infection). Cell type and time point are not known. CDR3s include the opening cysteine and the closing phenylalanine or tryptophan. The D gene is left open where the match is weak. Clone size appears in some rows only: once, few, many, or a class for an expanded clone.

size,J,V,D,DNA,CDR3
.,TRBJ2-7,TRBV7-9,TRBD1,TGTGCCAGCAGCTCGACAGGGGACAATTACGAGCAGTACTTC,CASSSTGDNYEQYF
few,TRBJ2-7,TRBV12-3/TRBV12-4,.,TGTGCCAGCAGTTCCGGGACCCCCTACGAGCAGTACTTC,CASSSGTPYEQYF
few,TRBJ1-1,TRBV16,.,TGTGCCAGCAGCCCACAGGGCCCGCGGGCTTTCTTT,CASSPQGPRAFF
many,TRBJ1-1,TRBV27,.,TGTGCCAGCAGTCCCGGGGGAGGCACTGAAGCTTTCTTT,CASSPGGGTEAFF
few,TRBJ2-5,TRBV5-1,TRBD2,TGCGCCAGCAGCTTAGAAGCGGGGGGGCAAGAGACCCAGTACTTC,CASSLEAGGQETQYF
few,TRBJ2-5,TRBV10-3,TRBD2,TGTGCCATCAGTGAGAGGCTAGCGGGCGGGACCCCATGGACCCAGTACTTC,CAISERLAGGTPWTQYF
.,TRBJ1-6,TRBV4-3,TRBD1,TGCGCCAGCAGCCAAACAGGGGGTGATAATTCACCCCTCCACTTT,CASSQTGGDNSPLHF
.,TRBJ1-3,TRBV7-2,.,TGTGCCAGCAGCCGGACGGCGAACATCCTAAGGGGTAACACCATATATTTT,CASSRTANILRGNTIYF
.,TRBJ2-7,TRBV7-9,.,TGTGCCAGCAGCTTGCCCCCGGGGGCTATCTCCTACGAGCAGTACTTC,CASSLPPGAISYEQYF
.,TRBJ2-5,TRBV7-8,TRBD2,TGTGCCAGCAGCCAGACCGAGTTTGGACTAGCGGATCAAGAGACCCAGTACTTC,CASSQTEFGLADQETQYF
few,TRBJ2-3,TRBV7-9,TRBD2,TGTGCCAGCAGCCGAAGACTAGCGGGAGAATCGGATACGCAGTATTTT,CASSRRLAGESDTQYF
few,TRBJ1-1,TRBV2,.,TGTGCCAGCAACAGACCAACGGAGGGCACTGAAGCTTTCTTT,CASNRPTEGTEAFF
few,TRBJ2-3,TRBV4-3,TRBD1,TGCGCCAGCAGCCAAGAGGGCTCAGGACAGGGCACAGATACGCAGTATTTT,CASSQEGSGQGTDTQYF
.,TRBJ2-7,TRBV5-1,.,TGCGCCAGCAGCTTGGATGGGGATTACGAGCAGTACTTC,CASSLDGDYEQYF
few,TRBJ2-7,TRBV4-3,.,TGCGCCAGCAGCCAAGCTGCGAGCTCCTACGAGCAGTACTTC,CASSQAASSYEQYF
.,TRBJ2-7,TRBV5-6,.,TGTGCCAGCAGCTTGGGCAAGACAGCCTACGAGCAGTACTTC,CASSLGKTAYEQYF
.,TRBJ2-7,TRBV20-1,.,TGCAGTGCTAGGGACATATCCTACGAGCAGTACTTC,CSARDISYEQYF
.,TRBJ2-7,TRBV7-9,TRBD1,TGTGCCAGCAACTTAACGACAGGGTACCACGAGCAGTACTTC,CASNLTTGYHEQYF
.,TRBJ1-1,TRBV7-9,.,TGTGCCAGCAGCCCAGGGGTACGATCGAGTGAAGCTTTCTTT,CASSPGVRSSEAFF
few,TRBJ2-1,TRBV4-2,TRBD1,TGTGCCAGCAGCCGGGGACAGGGAAGGGTTATCGGGCAGTTCTTC,CASSRGQGRVIGQFF
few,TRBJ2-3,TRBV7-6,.,TGTGCCAGCCTCCACCGGGCAGGGTTAAATACGCAGTATTTT,CASLHRAGLNTQYF
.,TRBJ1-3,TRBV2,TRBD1,TGTGCCAGCAGCCAGGACAGGCAATTCTCTGGAAACACCATATATTTT,CASSQDRQFSGNTIYF
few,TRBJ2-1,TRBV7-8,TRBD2,TGTGCCAGCAGCTTACTAGCGGGGGCCGACAATGAGCAGTTCTTC,CASSLLAGADNEQFF
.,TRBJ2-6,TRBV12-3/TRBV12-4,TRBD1,TGTGCCAGCAGTTTAAAGGGGGCGAGCTCTGGGGCCAACGTCCTGACTTTC,CASSLKGASSGANVLTF
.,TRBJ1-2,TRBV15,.,TGTGCCACCAGCAGAGATCACAGCACGGGCTATGGCTACACCTTC,CATSRDHSTGYGYTF
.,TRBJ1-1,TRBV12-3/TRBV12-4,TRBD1,TGTGCCACCCCGAGCTTCGGGCAGGGGGCCACTGAAGCTTTCTTT,CATPSFGQGATEAFF
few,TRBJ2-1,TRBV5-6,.,TGTGCCAGCAGCGACCCGGCCCAGCGAGTATACAATGAGCAGTTCTTC,CASSDPAQRVYNEQFF
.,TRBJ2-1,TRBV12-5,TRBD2,TGTGCTAGTGGTTTGGGTAGCGGGGTCTACAATGAGCAGTTCTTC,CASGLGSGVYNEQFF
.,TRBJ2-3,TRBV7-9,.,TGTGCCAGCAGCCCCCCCCCGGGAGAGGGCACAGATACGCAGTATTTT,CASSPPPGEGTDTQYF
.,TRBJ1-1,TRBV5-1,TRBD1,TGCGCCAGCAGCGACCCCGGGACAGGGAACACTGAAGCTTTCTTT,CASSDPGTGNTEAFF
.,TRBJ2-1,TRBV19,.,TGTGCCAGTAGTCTTACAGCTAGCGCCTACAATGAGCAGTTCTTC,CASSLTASAYNEQFF
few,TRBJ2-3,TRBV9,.,TGTGCCAGCAGCCCAGGGATCAGCACAGATACGCAGTATTTT,CASSPGISTDTQYF
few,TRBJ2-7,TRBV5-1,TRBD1,TGCGCCAGCAGCTTGGACCCACAGGGGGCAGTGACCTACGAGCAGTACTTC,CASSLDPQGAVTYEQYF
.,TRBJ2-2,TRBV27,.,TGTGCCAGCAGTGACACAGGGTTATACACCGGGGAGCTGTTTTTT,CASSDTGLYTGELFF
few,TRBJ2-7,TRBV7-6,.,TGTGCCAGCAGCTTGTCCCTCGGAGCCGACTACGAGCAGTACTTC,CASSLSLGADYEQYF
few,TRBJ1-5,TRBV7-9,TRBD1,TGTGCCAGCAGCGGGGGGGTTACAGGGGTCAATCAGCCCCAGCATTTT,CASSGGVTGVNQPQHF
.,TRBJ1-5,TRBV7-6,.,TGTGCCAGCAGACCAGAGGCGAGCAATCAGCCCCAGCATTTT,CASRPEASNQPQHF
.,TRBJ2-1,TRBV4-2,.,TGTGCCAGCAGCCAAGATGGCGGGAACAATGAGCAGTTCTTC,CASSQDGGNNEQFF
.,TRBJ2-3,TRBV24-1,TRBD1,TGTGCCACCAGTGATTTGCCCGACAGGGGGACAGATACGCAGTATTTT,CATSDLPDRGTDTQYF
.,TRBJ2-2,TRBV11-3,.,TGTGACAGCAGCTTCGACGGGGTAGGGGTTAACACCGGGGAGCTGTTTTTT,CDSSFDGVGVNTGELFF
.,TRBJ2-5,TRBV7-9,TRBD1,TGTGCCAGCAGCTCGCTTCACGGGACAGGCGGGGAGACCCAGTACTTC,CASSSLHGTGGETQYF
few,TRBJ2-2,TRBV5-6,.,TGTGCCAGCAGCCCGGTTACGAGCACCGGGGAGCTGTTTTTT,CASSPVTSTGELFF
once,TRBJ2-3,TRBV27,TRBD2,TGTGCCAGCAGTTTATACGGCGGGGGTTCCAGTAATACGCAGTATTTT,CASSLYGGGSSNTQYF
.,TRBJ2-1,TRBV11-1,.,TGTGCCAGCAGCTCGATTGGGGAAACCTACAATGAGCAGTTCTTC,CASSSIGETYNEQFF
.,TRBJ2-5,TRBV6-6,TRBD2,TGTGCCAGCACCAACGAATGGGGGGGGTACCAAGAGACCCAGTACTTC,CASTNEWGGYQETQYF
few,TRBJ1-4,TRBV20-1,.,TGCAGTGCTAGAGATTTGGCTGCTTCCGAAAAACTGTTTTTT,CSARDLAASEKLFF
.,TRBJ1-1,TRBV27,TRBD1,TGTGCCAGCAGTACCCCCCGGACAGGGGGCACTGAAGCTTTCTTT,CASSTPRTGGTEAFF
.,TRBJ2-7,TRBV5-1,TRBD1,TGCGCCAGCCGATTCCGGGACAGGGGTTATGAGCAGTACTTC,CASRFRDRGYEQYF
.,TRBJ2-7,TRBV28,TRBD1,TGTGCCAGCAGGCAAGGGACAGGGGGTGAGCAGTACTTC,CASRQGTGGEQYF
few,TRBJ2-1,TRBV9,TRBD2,TGTGCAAGCGGGGCGGGCCCCAATGAGCAGTTCTTC,CASGAGPNEQFF
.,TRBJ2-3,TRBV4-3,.,TGCGCCAGCAGCCAAGAGGGGGATCCCACAGATACGCAGTATTTT,CASSQEGDPTDTQYF
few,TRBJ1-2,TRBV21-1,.,TGTGCCAGCAGCAAACTGCGGAGCCTCCTCAGCTACACCTTC,CASSKLRSLLSYTF
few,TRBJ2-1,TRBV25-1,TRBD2,TGTGCCAGCAGTGATGGAGCGGGGGTTCGCTGGAATGAGCAGTTCTTC,CASSDGAGVRWNEQFF
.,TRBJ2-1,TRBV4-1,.,TGCGCCAGCAGCCAAGGACTTTCCTACAATGAGCAGTTCTTC,CASSQGLSYNEQFF
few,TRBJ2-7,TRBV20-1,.,TGCAGTGCTCCCTTTGGAGGGTACGAGCAGTACTTC,CSAPFGGYEQYF
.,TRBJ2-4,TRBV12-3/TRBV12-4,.,TGTGCCAGCAGTGAGTTTCCGAGGGCAACCGAAAGGGGCATTCAGTACTTC,CASSEFPRATERGIQYF
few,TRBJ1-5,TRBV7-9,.,TGTGCCAGCAGCTTAGGTGAGCGACTAGGGGGTCAGCCCCAGCATTTT,CASSLGERLGGQPQHF